The clone carrying this TCR beta chain was detected ten times or more. These data originate in a study of early T cells in non-severe SARS-CoV-2 infection. About the study: The chains were unpaired, and the sequenced material was bulk RNA from unsorted whole blood.

The TCR library protocol attached unique molecular identifiers to the individual cDNA molecules. TCRdb processed the 5' RACE reads anew with MiXCR; each CDR3 protein has one entry. The sample consists of more than 65,000 distinct CDR3 sequences, more than 3.5% of them appearing once. Germline assignment: CDR1 KGHDR and CDR2 SFDVKD. CDR3 length: 12 residues. The ends were cut back, 3 bases at V and 5 bases at J, with 5 bases in the middle. V gene TRBV24-1 combines with J gene TRBJ2-3; D is unresolved. The sample consisted of whole blood, taken at baseline. This clonotype was obtained from an adult who was a healthcare worker with PCR-confirmed SARS-CoV-2 infection or an uninfected control (not recorded which). The donor label of this sample is uncertain. The CDR3 DNA is TGTGCCACCAGTGATCGTGGAGATACGCAGTATTTT. The encoded protein is CATSDRGDTQYF.